The 28 T cell receptor beta chains below were found in one sample sequenced in a study of regulatory T cells. Study-level points and caveats: In CD3G-deficient patients, conventional CD4+ T cells were enriched for hydrophobic CDR3 residues at positions 6 and 7.

Antigens of these TCRs are unknown. The PCR used 52 TRBV and 13 TRBJ primers. TCRdb keeps only in-frame clones here, not all; method: immunoSEQ multiplex PCR. The repertoire holds around 29,000 clones, over 90% seen once, with approximately 0.98% in the top ten. Sequencing input: conventional CD4+ T cells sorted from blood. Receptors originate from a child aged 2-15 years with CD3G deficiency.

This rearrangement joins TRBV13 to TRBJ2-7; the match to TRBD2 covers 11 bases. The CDR3 is 15 residues long. J gave up 5 bases and V 5 bases, and 8 bases lay outside the gene matches. Germline values: CDR1 PRHDT, CDR2 FYEKMQ (reference sequence). CDR3 loop: CASSPVAGGPHEQYF. CDR3 nucleotide sequence: TGTGCCAGCAGCCCTGTAGCGGGAGGGCCGCACGAGCAGTACTTC.

The V call is TRBV21-1, the J call TRBJ1-2. TRBV21-1 is a pseudogene segment. This CDR3 spans 14 amino acids. CDR3 loop: CASRSGRSGYGYTF. DNA for the CDR3: TGTGCCAGCAGAAGTGGACGGTCCGGCTATGGCTACACCTTC.

The chain recombines TRBV28 with TRBJ2-7; weak D call: TRBD1 (6 bases). V was pared by 6 bases and J by 3 bases, with 15 bases between. The CDR3 has 14 amino acids. Germline lookup yields CDR1 MDHEN and CDR2 SYDVKM. CDR3 amino acids: CASRTNREGYEQYF. In DNA, the CDR3 is TGTGCCAGCAGGACAAACAGGGAAGGCTACGAGCAGTACTTC.

J is TRBJ1-5 and V is TRBV28; the D is unclear. This CDR3 is built from 13 residues. V lost 3 bases to trimming and J lost 4 bases, with 7 bases between them. Germline V gene data show CDR1 as MDHEN and CDR2 as SYDVKM. The CDR3 DNA reads TGTGCCAGCAGTTTCTCCGTTAATCAGCCCCAGCATTTT. Encoded protein: CASSFSVNQPQHF.

CDR3 in amino acids: CASSTRAGGDSKAFF. CDR3 coding DNA: TGTGCCAGTAGTACCAGGGCGGGGGGCGACTCCAAAGCTTTCTTT. This chain links TRBV19 with TRBJ1-1; possible D gene TRBD1, 6 bases. CDR1 LNHDA and CDR2 SQIVND come from the germline V gene (reference sequence). V was cut by 4 bases and J by 9 bases, with 21 bases left in between. The CDR3 loop spans 15 amino acids. Full variable domain (remainder filled in from reference TRBV19 and TRBJ1-1): DGGITQSPKYLFRKEGQNVTLSCEQNLNHDAMYWYRQDPGQGLRLIYYSQIVNDFQKGDIAEGYSVSREKKESFPLTVTSAQKNPTAFYLCASSTRAGGDSKAFFGQGTRLTVV.

This clone has a single count. The chain joins TRBV6-6 to TRBJ2-1; TRBD2 is a possible D gene (5 bases). Germline CDR1 reads MNHNY; CDR2 reads SVGAGI (reference sequence). The CDR3 totals 13 residues. V was cut by 3 bases and J by 4 bases, with 7 bases left in between. The CDR3 is CASSYTSYNEQFF. The CDR3 nucleotides read TGTGCCAGCAGTTATACTAGTTACAATGAGCAGTTCTTC.

The genes are TRBV19 and TRBJ1-5; TRBD1 matches at 9 bases. The germline gives CDR1 LNHDA, CDR2 SQIVND (reference sequence). Trimming at V came to 10 bases and at J to 7 bases, leaving 8 bases not matched to a gene. The CDR3 loop spans 13 amino acids. CDR3 coding DNA: TGTGCCACTTCACAGGGGGCTGGGCAGCCCCAGCATTTT. Protein: CATSQGAGQPQHF.

In the case of this clone: The same CDR3 can be traced to other DNA sequences in this sample. V is TRBV28 and J is TRBJ2-7; 7 bases fit TRBD1. Losses at the gene ends were 6 bases for V and 3 bases for J; bases not matched to a gene: 2. The CDR3 contains 12 residues. Per germline, CDR1 MDHEN and CDR2 SYDVKM. The CDR3 reads CASSRTGYEQYF. The CDR3 DNA reads TGTGCCAGCAGCCGGACAGGCTACGAGCAGTACTTC.

The gene calls are TRBV28 and TRBJ2-7, with D perhaps matching TRBD2 (5 bases). The ends were cut back, 6 bases at V and 1 base at J, with 16 bases in the middle. CDR1 and CDR2 from the germline V gene are MDHEN and SYDVKM. The CDR3 is 15 amino acids. CDR3 sequence reads: CASREALKGSYEQYF. CDR3 sequence (DNA): TGTGCCAGCAGGGAGGCCCTGAAGGGTTCCTACGAGCAGTACTTC.

In the case of this clone: A read error may produce the germline difference seen at one junction end. This chain links TRBV6-1 with TRBJ2-5; D is uncertain. The J call is doubtful: the DNA matches TRBJ2-7 better. Germline CDR1 reads MNHNS; CDR2 reads SASEGT. The CDR3 runs to 14 residues. The CDR3 here is CASSQAPGPYEQYF. The CDR3 DNA reads as TGTGCCAGCAGTCAAGCACCCGGCCCCTACGAGCAGTACTTC.

The chain joins TRBV6-1 to TRBJ1-3; D gene unclear. The CDR3 length is 15 residues. Trimming took 6 bases from V and 3 from J, leaving 15 bases between them. Germline V gene lookup returns CDR1 MNHNS and CDR2 SASEGT. DNA for the CDR3: TGTGCCAGCAGCGTCCGGGAGGTTGGTGGAAACACCATATATTTT. This sequence encodes CASSVREVGGNTIYF.

The V call is TRBV19, the J call TRBJ2-2; no definite D call. From germline, CDR1 is LNHDA and CDR2 SQIVND (reference sequence). Trimming pared 6 bases from V and 6 bases from J, leaving 8 bases between. CDR3 length equals 12 residues. The CDR3 DNA reads TGTGCCAGTAGCCCAAGGGCCGGGGAGCTGTTTTTT. Its translation is CASSPRAGELFF. The full variable domain, its missing parts supplied by reference TRBV19 and TRBJ2-2, is DGGITQSPKYLFRKEGQNVTLSCEQNLNHDAMYWYRQDPGQGLRLIYYSQIVNDFQKGDIAEGYSVSREKKESFPLTVTSAQKNPTAFYLCASSPRAGELFFGEGSRLTVL.

This clone appeared a few times. The V gene is TRBV28, the J gene TRBJ1-2; D is unclear. Looked up from germline, CDR1 is MDHEN and CDR2 is SYDVKM. The germline V and J ends were trimmed by 6 bases and 2 bases, with 13 bases remaining between them. This CDR3 has 14 residues. The CDR3 sequence: CASSPTTGNYGYTF. The CDR3, as DNA: TGTGCCAGCAGCCCGACGACGGGGAACTATGGCTACACCTTC.

V usage is TRBV20-1 and J usage is TRBJ2-5, with D uncertain. The germline V gene has CDR1 DFQATT and CDR2 SNEGSKA (reference sequence). Trimming removed 5 bases from V and 4 bases from J, with 8 bases in between. The length of the CDR3 is 11 residues. The DNA of the CDR3 is TGCAGTGCTGGGGTTGCAGAGACCCAGTACTTC. It encodes CSAGVAETQYF.

The genes are TRBV6-1 and TRBJ2-7; D is perhaps TRBD2 (6 bases). The CDR3 runs 14 residues. Germline V gene sequence: CDR1 MNHNS, CDR2 SASEGT. Trimming removed 2 bases from V and 2 bases from J, with 10 bases in between. The CDR3 DNA is TGTGCCAGCAGTGAATTTAGGACTACCTACGAGCAGTACTTC. Protein: CASSEFRTTYEQYF.

This sequence joins TRBV28 and TRBJ2-6; D may be TRBD2 (5 bases). Germline V gives CDR1 MDHEN, CDR2 SYDVKM. The V gene lost 5 bases and the J gene lost 3 bases, with 11 bases spanning the gap. CDR3 size: 15 residues. CDR3 in amino acids: CASSAGGLGANVLTF. The CDR3 bases are TGTGCCAGCAGTGCGGGCGGGCTTGGGGCCAACGTCCTGACTTTC.

This clone has more than one count but fewer than ten. V and J are TRBV5-1 and TRBJ1-2, with no clear D. The CDR3 has 13 residues. CDR1 and CDR2 from the germline V gene are SGHRS and YFSETQ. V lost 4 bases and J lost 4, with 11 bases in between. CDR3: CASSDTTGYGYTF. The DNA for the CDR3 is TGCGCCAGCAGCGATACGACGGGCTATGGCTACACCTTC.

The chain carries TRBV9 and TRBJ2-1; TRBD2 is a possible D gene (6 bases). Deletions cut 2 bases from V and 8 bases from J, with 11 bases between. Per the germline V gene, CDR1 is SGDLS and CDR2 is YYNGEE. The CDR3 length is 13 residues. In DNA form, the CDR3 reads TGTGCCAGCAGCGTGGACTGGAGGGATGAGCAGTTCTTC. Translating gives CASSVDWRDEQFF. Filled out from reference TRBV9 and TRBJ2-1, the complete variable domain reads DSGVTQTPKHLITATGQRVTLRCSPRSGDLSVYWYQQSLDQGLQFLIQYYNGEERAKGNILERFSAQQFPDLHSELNLSSLELGDSALYFCASSVDWRDEQFFGPGTRLTVL.

The chain combines TRBV18 with TRBJ2-7, with D perhaps being TRBD1 or TRBD2 (6 bases each). Germline assignment: CDR1 KGHSH and CDR2 LQKENI. V was pared by 3 bases and J by 8 bases, with 23 bases between. CDR3 length equals 16 residues. The CDR3 spells CASSPQAQGLRGQQYF. CDR3 sequence (DNA): TGTGCCAGCTCACCCCAAGCACAGGGACTGCGTGGCCAGCAGTACTTC.

This chain joins TRBV28 and TRBJ2-1; possibly TRBD1 or TRBD2 for D (5 bases each). Germline assignment: CDR1 MDHEN and CDR2 SYDVKM. V was cut by 5 bases and J by 8 bases, with 13 bases left in between. This CDR3 is built from 13 residues. DNA of the CDR3: TGTGCCAGCAGTACCCAGTCGGGACATGAGCAGTTCTTC. This encodes CASSTQSGHEQFF.

The chain couples TRBV28 to TRBJ2-4; 10 bases fit TRBD2. V lost 4 bases, J lost 6 bases, and 9 bases stayed unmatched. Germline CDR1 is MDHEN and CDR2 is SYDVKM. This CDR3 spans 16 amino acids. CDR3 DNA: TGTGCCAGCAGTTACCAAGCGGGAGGGAAGAGAAACATTCAGTACTTC. Amino acid sequence: CASSYQAGGKRNIQYF.

This clone was detected only once. CDR3 protein: CASSFAGGLAMGKVEQYF. The CDR3, as DNA: TGTGCCAGCAGTTTCGCGGGGGGGCTGGCGATGGGGAAGGTCGAGCAGTACTTC. This chain connects TRBV28 to TRBJ2-7, with 9 nucleotides matching TRBD2. The CDR3 runs 18 residues. Germline lookup yields CDR1 MDHEN and CDR2 SYDVKM. V trimming: 3 bases; J trimming: 6 bases; junction bases outside the gene matches: 18.

The V gene is TRBV7-9, the J gene TRBJ2-6; 7 bases line up with TRBD1. With V trimmed by 5 bases and J by 2 bases, 9 bases remained unmatched. Germline CDR1 and CDR2: SEHNR and FQNEAQ (reference sequence). This CDR3 region has 17 residues. The CDR3: CASSLHDRVAGANVLTF. The DNA for the CDR3 is TGTGCCAGCAGCCTCCATGACAGGGTTGCTGGGGCCAACGTCCTGACTTTC.

This clone has only one observation. The chain joins TRBV6-1 to TRBJ2-1, with 9 bases matching TRBD2. Looked up from germline, CDR1 is MNHNS and CDR2 is SASEGT. The CDR3 is made up of 14 amino acids. Trimming cost V 3 bases and J 8 bases; bases outside gene matches: 5. CDR3 loop: CASSEASGKDEQFF. The CDR3 DNA reads TGTGCCAGCAGTGAGGCTAGCGGGAAAGATGAGCAGTTCTTC.

The chain uses TRBV11-2 and TRBJ1-3, with TRBD1 matching over 7 bases. Trimming took 5 bases from V and 5 from J; bases not matched to a gene: 6. Germline lookup yields CDR1 SGHAT and CDR2 FQNNGV. The CDR3 totals 14 residues. CDR3 nucleotides: TGTGCCAGCAGCCAACCGGGACAGAGAAACACCATATATTTT. Protein sequence: CASSQPGQRNTIYF.

V and J are TRBV6-6 and TRBJ1-1; no firm D call. The V end lost 1 base, the J end lost 9 bases, and 12 bases lay between the germline ends. CDR3 length equals 13 residues. The germline gives CDR1 MNHNY, CDR2 SVGAGI (reference sequence). CDR3 sequence: CASSYWQREKAFF. CDR3 sequence (DNA): TGTGCCAGCAGTTACTGGCAGAGAGAAAAAGCTTTCTTT.

The chain couples TRBV5-1 to TRBJ2-1; D possibly corresponds to TRBD2 (5 bases). Trimming pared 1 base from V and 0 bases from J, leaving 8 bases between. The CDR3 totals 15 residues. Looked up from germline, CDR1 is SGHRS and CDR2 is YFSETQ. The CDR3 region has the DNA TGCGCCAGCAGCTTGACGGCGGGCTCCTACAATGAGCAGTTCTTC. It is translated as CASSLTAGSYNEQFF.

The chain has TRBV6-5 and TRBJ1-1; a possible D gene is TRBD1 (6 bases). The germline V gene has CDR1 MNHEY and CDR2 SVGAGI. The CDR3 sequence is 13 residues long. Trimming pared 6 bases from V and 5 bases from J, leaving 13 bases between. The CDR3 loop is CASSQGQGTEAFF. CDR3 DNA: TGTGCCAGCAGCCAGGGGCAAGGAACTGAAGCTTTCTTT.